The clone carrying this TCR beta chain was seen only a few times. The antigen is unknown. The data were taken from a study of response to subunit inactivated influenza vaccine. Study observations and caveats: With each seasonal influenza vaccination, the authors suggested, few new T cells are recruited.

V was clipped by 1 base and J by 4 bases, with 19 bases between them. The germline CDR1 and CDR2 sequences are ENHRY and SYGVKD. The CDR3 contains 17 residues. TCRdb independently ran MiXCR on the RT-PCR reads; one entry per CDR3 protein. The table shows over 750,000 distinct CDR3 sequences, with approximately 22% occurring only once. Sequencing used PBMCs from blood, obtained about 5 days after vaccination. V and J are TRBV10-3 and TRBJ2-5, with D unclear. The TCR comes from a man aged 45-65 years who received an inactivated influenza vaccine. The CDR3 region is CAISEFLVRGEGETQYF. The DNA for the CDR3 is TGTGCCATCAGTGAGTTTTTGGTCCGAGGTGAAGGAGAGACCCAGTACTTC.